This TCR beta chain was observed in a study of beta chain features in type 1 diabetes. Study-level results: PCR may have favored shorter templates equally in patients and controls.

Every donor provided one heparinised blood draw, which averaged roughly 120 mL. Details on this clone: Its antigen remains unknown.

The entirety of the isolated RNA underwent reverse transcription, so expressed TCRB transcripts were sequenced. Measured with immunoSEQ multiplex PCR; TCRdb has only the in-frame clones, and not every one. Among 300,000 to 400,000 clones, approximately 11% were seen once, and the ten largest hold roughly 0.014%. Trimming removed 4 bases at V and 5 bases at J, with 15 bases between. The germline gives CDR1 SGDLS, CDR2 YYNGEE. The CDR3 sequence is 14 residues long. Sequenced input: naive CD4+ T cells from blood. The receptor was isolated from a woman between 25 and 40 years old in good health. The rearrangement links TRBV9 to TRBJ1-2, with D possibly being TRBD1 (6 bases). The CDR3 DNA sequence: TGTGCCAGCAGCCGTCGTGGACAGCGGTATGGCTACACCTTC. Translation gives CASSRRGQRYGYTF.